Below are 29 T cell receptor beta chains sequenced from a single sample in a study of CXCR3-negative and CXCR3-positive naive CD8 T cells. Study results and caveats: Naive cells that were CXCR3-positive had more hydrophobic TRB CDR3s (compared with CXCR3-negative naive cells).

The study made its TRB cDNA libraries by 5' RACE, adding UMI labels. TCRdb re-analyzed the 5' RACE reads; it lists each CDR3 protein once, without DNA. Reported are more than 100,000 distinct CDR3 sequences; the ten largest clones contain over 0.35%. The antigens for these receptors are not known. The sequenced material came from naive CXCR3+ CD8+ T cells from blood. Subset here: CD45RO-CCR7+CD27+CD95- naive CD8+ T cells expressing CXCR3 (TNR3+). The receptors shown here come from a human donor in good health. Some clones in this sample may be carry-over from other donors' samples.

V usage is TRBV29-1 and J usage is TRBJ2-6; with no DNA, the TCRdb D assignment of TRBD2 cannot be verified. The CDR3 spans 21 residues. CDR1 and CDR2 from the germline V gene are SQVTM and ANQGSEA. The CDR3: CSVESYRAFRGETSGANVLTF.

The chain couples TRBV5-1 to TRBJ2-7; TCRdb reports TRBD2, a call that lacks DNA to check it against. Germline loops: CDR1 SGHRS, CDR2 YFSETQ. This CDR3 is built from 13 residues. CDR3 sequence: CASSFEVPYEQYF.

This chain uses TRBV5-1 with TRBJ2-7. Germline V gene sequence: CDR1 SGHRS, CDR2 YFSETQ. The length of the CDR3 is 14 residues. Here the CDR3 reads CASSFATASYEQYF.

V and J are TRBV7-3 and TRBJ1-2; without DNA, the TCRdb call of TRBD1 cannot be checked. Germline V gene sequence: CDR1 SGHTA, CDR2 FQGTGA. The length of the CDR3 is 18 residues. The CDR3 sequence: CASSPLGGASWGNYGYTF.

This chain uses TRBV28 with TRBJ2-1; TCRdb reports TRBD1, a call that lacks DNA to check it against. The germline V gene encodes CDR1 MDHEN and CDR2 SYDVKM. The CDR3 contains 16 residues. The CDR3 loop reads CASSPSGQGGYNEQFF.

CDR3 region: CATSRDSRGTEAFF. The chain uses TRBV15 and TRBJ1-1; there is no DNA to check the TCRdb D call of TRBD1. Germline CDR1 is LNHNV and CDR2 is YYDKDF (reference sequence). The CDR3 covers 14 residues. The variable domain in full, with the rest retrieved from reference TRBV15 and TRBJ1-1, is DAMVIQNPRYQVTQFGKPVTLSCSQTLNHNVMYWYQQKSSQAPKLLFHYYDKDFNNEADTPDNFQSRRPNTSFCFLDIRSPGLGDTAMYLCATSRDSRGTEAFFGQGTRLTVV.

The chain links TRBV20-1 to TRBJ2-7; TCRdb indicates TRBD2, and absent DNA this call remains unverified. This CDR3 is built from 15 residues. CDR1 and CDR2 from the germline V gene are DFQATT and SNEGSKA (reference sequence). CDR3 sequence: CSAIVLAGVGYEQYF.

The chain carries TRBV18 and TRBJ2-3; there is no DNA to check the TCRdb D call of TRBD2. This CDR3 has 16 residues. In germline, CDR1 is KGHSH, CDR2 LQKENI. The CDR3 region is CASSHGLAGGPDTQYF.

V usage is TRBV7-9 and J usage is TRBJ2-7; TCRdb's D call, TRBD1, is unchecked because there is no DNA. CDR1 is SEHNR and CDR2 is FQNEAQ in the germline V gene (reference sequence). The CDR3 covers 13 residues. CDR3 loop: CASSYRPGNEQYF.

V and J are TRBV29-1 and TRBJ2-7; TCRdb's D call, TRBD1, is unchecked because there is no DNA. This CDR3 has 14 amino acids. Per germline, CDR1 SQVTM and CDR2 ANQGSEA. The CDR3 loop is CSVRDRDRAYEQYF.

The chain recombines TRBV15 with TRBJ1-1. CDR1 and CDR2 from the germline V gene are LNHNV and YYDKDF (reference sequence). The CDR3 is 12 residues long. The CDR3 loop reads CATSSTLAEAFF.

The rearrangement links TRBV6-4 to TRBJ2-3. The CDR3 extends over 17 amino acids. Germline CDR1 MRHNA, CDR2 SNTAGT. Here the CDR3 reads CASSETYVLNPTDTQYF.

The chain couples TRBV6-5 to TRBJ2-1. This CDR3 has 15 amino acids. From germline, CDR1 is MNHEY and CDR2 SVGAGI. CDR3 protein: CASSYARRSYNEQFF.

The chain recombines TRBV7-9 with TRBJ2-7; the D call from TCRdb, TRBD1, cannot be confirmed without DNA. Looked up from germline, CDR1 is SEHNR and CDR2 is FQNEAQ (reference sequence). This CDR3 is 13 amino acids long. The CDR3 here is CASSADTSYEQYF.

The CDR3 sequence is CASSPRLADYEQYF. The V call is TRBV7-6, the J call TRBJ2-7; TCRdb designates TRBD2, a call that cannot be tested without DNA. The CDR3 totals 14 residues. Looked up from germline, CDR1 is SGHVS and CDR2 is FNYEAQ.

This rearrangement joins TRBV7-9 to TRBJ2-1. There are 12 residues in the CDR3. From germline, CDR1 is SEHNR and CDR2 FQNEAQ (reference sequence). CDR3 sequence reads: CASSFLYNEQFF.

The chain carries TRBV10-1 and TRBJ2-7; TCRdb indicates TRBD2, and absent DNA this call remains unverified. The CDR3 covers 15 residues. CDR1 is WNHNN, CDR2 SYGVQD, per germline (reference sequence). CDR3 in amino acids: CAKPSVERGSYEQYF.

This chain links TRBV6-2 or TRBV6-3 with TRBJ2-4; there is no DNA to check the TCRdb D call of TRBD2. Per the germline V gene, CDR1 is MNHEY and CDR2 is SVGEGT. This CDR3 comprises 14 residues. This CDR3 reads CATGGLAGANIQYF.

The genes are TRBV2 and TRBJ2-1; TCRdb lists TRBD2, though no DNA is available to test this call. The CDR3 is made up of 12 amino acids. The germline V gene has CDR1 SNHLY and CDR2 FYNNEI. CDR3 protein: CASEREANEQFF.

The gene calls are TRBV4-1 and TRBJ2-2; TCRdb outputs TRBD1, but without DNA this stays unchecked. There are 17 residues in the CDR3. Germline CDR1 reads MGHRA; CDR2 reads YSYEKL. This chain's CDR3 is CASSRRGQPTNTGELFF.

The chain links TRBV5-1 to TRBJ2-7; the TCRdb call, TRBD2, lacks DNA for checking. The CDR3 has 14 amino acids. Germline values: CDR1 SGHRS, CDR2 YFSETQ. The CDR3 sequence: CASSFYSGGYEQYF.

The rearrangement joins TRBV5-1 to TRBJ1-1. CDR3 length: 15 amino acids. Germline assignment: CDR1 SGHRS and CDR2 YFSETQ. The CDR3 region is CASSLGYGMNTEAFF.

The chain carries TRBV6-6 and TRBJ2-3; the D gene TCRdb calls, TRBD2, cannot be checked with no DNA. Germline lookup yields CDR1 MNHNY and CDR2 SVGAGI (reference sequence). The CDR3 extends over 18 amino acids. This CDR3 is CASSYSYQLAGDTDTQYF.

CDR3 region: CASSRGQFSYEQYF. V usage is TRBV4-2 and J usage is TRBJ2-7; lacking DNA, the TRBD1 call made by TCRdb goes unchecked. Germline CDR1 is LGHNA and CDR2 is YNFKEQ. This CDR3 has 14 residues.

The chain joins TRBV5-1 to TRBJ2-2; TCRdb calls TRBD1, which cannot be checked without DNA. CDR3 length: 14 residues. CDR1 is SGHRS and CDR2 is YFSETQ in the germline V gene. CDR3 protein: CASSLEGDTGELFF.

The chain has TRBV6-1 and TRBJ1-1; the D call from TCRdb, TRBD1, cannot be confirmed without DNA. The CDR3 runs to 13 residues. Germline CDR1 is MNHNS and CDR2 is SASEGT. Here the CDR3 reads CASSEPGSTEAFF.

The V and J genes are TRBV15 and TRBJ1-4; TCRdb reports TRBD1, a call that lacks DNA to check it against. CDR1 and CDR2 from the germline V gene are LNHNV and YYDKDF (reference sequence). The CDR3 length is 14 residues. CDR3 loop: CATSIGRGNEKLFF.

The chain uses TRBV2 and TRBJ2-7; TCRdb's assignment of TRBD1 cannot be checked, as there is no DNA. CDR1 and CDR2 from the germline V gene are SNHLY and FYNNEI. The length of the CDR3 is 13 residues. This CDR3 is CASTEGVSYEQYF.

The CDR3 protein is CSVPGQGAGAFF. The chain carries TRBV29-1 and TRBJ1-1; TCRdb's D gene call, TRBD1, goes unchecked for lack of DNA. Germline V gene lookup returns CDR1 SQVTM and CDR2 ANQGSEA. The CDR3 is 12 amino acids.